The next 26 T cell receptor beta chains were all read from a single sample in a study of cytomegalovirus exposure and HLA in healthy donors. The primer mix had 60 Vbeta and 13 Jbeta primers. The assay was immunoSEQ multiplex PCR, and TCRdb's table has in-frame clones only and misses some. The sample table includes around 210,000 clones. The sample was PBMCs. Every receptor here comes from a woman under 40 in good health and CMV-seropositive.

To note about this clone: Likely a read error: the CDR3 ends without its conserved phenylalanine or tryptophan. It is unclear where the CDR3 begins or ends on the DNA, so no DNA is shown, and the CDR3 is as TCRdb lists it. The chain carries TRBV2 and TRBJ1-2. The CDR3 extends over 11 residues, inclusive of both ends. Germline V CDR1 and CDR2: SNHLY, FYNNEI. CDR3 sequence reads: CATGSRRVWRV.

This chain connects TRBV7-8 to TRBJ1-5, with D maybe TRBD1 (6 bases). The CDR3 is 16 residues long. V was shortened by 1 base and J by 5 bases, with 15 bases between the two germline ends. The germline V gene has CDR1 SGHVS and CDR2 FQNEAQ. CDR3 loop: CASSLVTGQSYQPQHF. CDR3 nucleotides: TGTGCCAGCAGCTTAGTGACGGGACAATCTTATCAGCCCCAGCATTTT.

The V and J genes are TRBV5-1 and TRBJ2-5; tentative D call: TRBD1 (6 bases). The germline V gene encodes CDR1 SGHRS and CDR2 YFSETQ. This CDR3 has 12 residues. Trimming cost V 5 bases and J 5 bases, with 10 bases left between them. For the CDR3, the DNA is TGCGCCAGCAGGCGTACAGGGGAGACCCAGTACTTC. Its protein product is CASRRTGETQYF.

This chain connects TRBV5-5 to TRBJ1-5; unclear D gene. V was clipped by 0 bases and J by 12 bases, with 16 bases between them. CDR1 and CDR2 from the germline V gene are SGHKS and YYEKEE (reference sequence). The CDR3 has 14 residues. CDR3 residues: CASSLVSAGELQHF. CDR3 coding DNA: TGTGCCAGCAGCTTGGTGTCAGCCGGGGAACTCCAGCATTTT.

The chain couples TRBV6-6 to TRBJ2-7; 9 bases fit TRBD1. Per the germline V gene, CDR1 is MNHNY and CDR2 is SVGAGI (reference sequence). Losses at the gene ends were 2 bases for V and 13 bases for J; bases not matched to a gene: 6. The length of the CDR3 is 12 residues. The CDR3 nucleotides are TGTGCCAGCAGTTACGAGGCGGGACAGGGCTACTTC. Amino acid sequence: CASSYEAGQGYF.

The chain couples TRBV6-5 to TRBJ2-5; D ambiguous. The J call may be incorrect, as the DNA end agrees better with TRBJ2-7. This CDR3 comprises 14 residues. Germline-derived CDR1 and CDR2 are MNHEY and SVGAGI. The CDR3, as DNA: TGTGCCAGCAGTCCCACCAGGCCAAGCTACGAGCAGTACTTC. Protein: CASSPTRPSYEQYF.

The chain couples TRBV6-6 to TRBJ2-7; a weak D match, TRBD2 (5 bases). CDR3 length equals 14 residues. CDR1 MNHNY and CDR2 SVGAGI come from the germline V gene (reference sequence). V was clipped by 7 bases and J by 2 bases, with 15 bases between them. CDR3 in DNA: TGTGCCAGCATGATTACGGACTGGCCCTACGAGCAGTACTTC. Translation: CASMITDWPYEQYF.

The rearrangement joins TRBV27 to TRBJ2-1; TRBD2 matches 11 bases. CDR1 is MNHEY and CDR2 is SMNVEV in the germline V gene (reference sequence). With V trimmed by 6 bases and J by 6 bases, 7 bases remained unmatched. This CDR3 spans 15 amino acids. The CDR3 is CASRTTSGASNEQFF. CDR3 bases: TGTGCCAGCAGGACGACTAGCGGGGCTTCCAATGAGCAGTTCTTC.

DNA of the CDR3: TGTGCCTGGAACAGGAAGAGCTCCTACAATGAGCAGTTCTTC. It translates to CAWNRKSSYNEQFF. This chain joins TRBV30 and TRBJ2-1, with a possible D match to TRBD1 (5 bases). CDR1 GTSNPN and CDR2 SVGIG come from the germline V gene (reference sequence). The CDR3 extends over 14 amino acids. Trimming removed 4 bases at V and 0 bases at J, with 10 bases between.

The chain has TRBV18 and TRBJ2-7; TRBD1 agrees at 8 bases. This CDR3 comprises 13 residues. V trimming: 3 bases; J trimming: 5 bases; junction bases outside the gene matches: 3. Germline CDR1 is KGHSH and CDR2 is LQKENI. The CDR3 loop is CASSPDRANEQYF. As DNA, the CDR3 is TGTGCCAGCTCACCGGACAGGGCCAACGAGCAGTACTTC.

V is TRBV29-1 and J is TRBJ1-5; TRBD1 agrees at 7 bases. The CDR3 has 16 residues. After removal of 5 bases from V and 4 bases from J, the junction contained 14 bases not matched to a gene. Germline V gene data show CDR1 as SQVTM and CDR2 as ANQGSEA. CDR3 sequence (DNA): TGCAGCGTTCCCCATCGGGACAGTTATCTAAATCAGCCCCAGCATTTT. The encoded protein is CSVPHRDSYLNQPQHF.

The chain recombines TRBV30 with TRBJ2-6; 7 bases are a match to TRBD1. The CDR3 sequence is 15 residues long. Germline V gives CDR1 GTSNPN, CDR2 SVGIG (reference sequence). V lost 2 bases, J lost 2 bases, and 3 bases stayed unmatched. CDR3 region: CAWSYGTAGANVLTF. Here the CDR3 DNA reads TGTGCCTGGAGTTACGGGACAGCTGGGGCCAACGTCCTGACTTTC. Using reference TRBV30 and TRBJ2-6 for the parts outside the CDR3, the full variable domain is SQTIHQWPATLVQPVGSPLSLECTVEGTSNPNLYWYRQAAGRGLQLLFYSVGIGQISSEVPQNLSASRPQDRQFILSSKKLLLSDSGFYLCAWSYGTAGANVLTFGAGSRLTVL.

The chain links TRBV6-1 to TRBJ2-7; a weak D match, TRBD1 (6 bases). This CDR3 is 16 amino acids long. The V end was cut by 1 base, the J end by 3 bases, with 16 bases between. Germline V CDR1 and CDR2: MNHNS, SASEGT. The CDR3 DNA is TGTGCCAGCAGTGAAGGTCCCTGGACAGAACGCTACGAGCAGTACTTC. Translating it yields CASSEGPWTERYEQYF.

The V call is TRBV19, the J call TRBJ1-2, with D possibly being TRBD1 (6 bases). V lost 7 bases and J lost 0, with 24 bases in between. Germline V gene sequence: CDR1 LNHDA, CDR2 SQIVND (reference sequence). The CDR3 is made up of 18 amino acids. The CDR3 spells CASTSKGDRRLSNYGYTF. DNA of the CDR3: TGTGCCAGTACTTCCAAGGGGGACCGAAGACTGTCTAACTATGGCTACACCTTC.

V usage is TRBV12-5 and J usage is TRBJ1-1; the D gene is possibly TRBD1 (5 bases). The germline V gene encodes CDR1 LGHNT and CDR2 FRNRAP. The germline V and J ends were trimmed by 1 base and 3 bases, with 6 bases remaining between them. CDR3 length equals 13 residues. CDR3 sequence: CASGLGQYTEAFF. The CDR3 DNA follows: TGTGCTAGTGGTTTGGGACAGTACACTGAAGCTTTCTTT.

The gene calls are TRBV7-2 and TRBJ2-2; TRBD2 is a possible D gene (5 bases). The CDR3 is 19 residues long. Germline CDR1 is SGHTA and CDR2 is FQGNSA. Trimming stripped 6 bases from V and 4 bases from J, with 27 bases between. CDR3 DNA: TGTGCCAGCAGGCCGCGAGAAAACCTATGGAGGTTGTCCACCGGGGAGCTGTTTTTT. Encoded protein: CASRPRENLWRLSTGELFF. Filled out from reference TRBV7-2 and TRBJ2-2, the complete variable domain reads GAGVSQSPSNKVTEKGKDVELRCDPISGHTALYWYRQSLGQGLEFLIYFQGNSAPDKSGLPSDRFSAERTGGSVSTLTIQRTQQEDSAVYLCASRPRENLWRLSTGELFFGEGSRLTVL.

V usage is TRBV6-6 and J usage is TRBJ1-1, with D hard to call. Trimming cost V 6 bases and J 8 bases, with 13 bases left between them. CDR1 and CDR2 (germline): MNHNY, SVGAGI (reference sequence). CDR3 length equals 12 residues. CDR3 sequence reads: CASSPRAGEAFF. In DNA, the CDR3 is TGTGCCAGCAGCCCCCGAGCGGGGGAAGCTTTCTTT.

V gene TRBV7-9 combines with J gene TRBJ1-2; no definite D call. V was trimmed by 11 bases and J by 3 bases, leaving 13 bases between them. This CDR3 comprises 12 residues. Germline V lookup: CDR1 SEHNR, CDR2 FQNEAQ (reference sequence). As DNA, the CDR3 is TGTGCCTTAGAAACCCGGGACTATGGCTACACCTTC. It codes for CALETRDYGYTF.

The chain links TRBV28 to TRBJ1-1; D perhaps matches TRBD1 (6 bases). CDR3 size: 16 residues. Germline lookup yields CDR1 MDHEN and CDR2 SYDVKM. Trimming pared 4 bases from V and 2 bases from J, leaving 17 bases between. The CDR3 here is CASSWLGRTDNTEAFF. DNA for the CDR3: TGTGCCAGCAGTTGGTTAGGCAGGACAGATAACACTGAAGCTTTCTTT.

CDR3 residues: CASNRMAGGQGDTQYF. Here the CDR3 DNA reads TGTGCCAGCAACCGGATGGCGGGAGGTCAGGGAGATACGCAGTATTTT. The chain couples TRBV27 to TRBJ2-3, with 8 bases lining up with TRBD2. Per the germline V gene, CDR1 is MNHEY and CDR2 is SMNVEV (reference sequence). This CDR3 spans 16 amino acids. V shed 7 bases and J 5 bases; nucleotides not matched to a gene: 14.

J is TRBJ2-3 and V is TRBV18; D may be TRBD1 (5 bases). V lost 4 bases to trimming and J lost 5 bases, with 7 bases between them. The CDR3 is made up of 12 amino acids. CDR1 and CDR2 (germline): KGHSH, LQKENI. DNA for the CDR3: TGTGCCAGCTCACTCAGGGAAGATACGCAGTATTTT. It yields the protein CASSLREDTQYF.

The V and J genes are TRBV6-1 and TRBJ1-1; perhaps TRBD1 as D (5 bases). The germline CDR1 and CDR2 sequences are MNHNS and SASEGT. Trimming took 7 bases from V and 6 from J, leaving 12 bases between them. There are 12 residues in the CDR3. CDR3 sequence: CASIQGVAEAFF. The CDR3 DNA follows: TGTGCCAGCATTCAGGGCGTCGCTGAAGCTTTCTTT.

J is TRBJ2-7 and V is TRBV28; possible D gene TRBD1, 6 bases. The CDR3 is made up of 13 amino acids. In germline, CDR1 is MDHEN, CDR2 SYDVKM. V lost 8 bases and J 5 bases, leaving 16 bases between the germline ends. In nucleotides, the CDR3 is TGTGCCAGCGGCATTCCCAGGGGCCACGAGCAGTACTTC. Amino acid sequence: CASGIPRGHEQYF. The full variable domain, in which reference TRBV28 and TRBJ2-7 provide the parts outside the CDR3, is DVKVTQSSRYLVKRTGEKVFLECVQDMDHENMFWYRQDPGLGLRLIYFSYDVKMKEKGDIPEGYSVSREKKERFSLILESASTNQTSMYLCASGIPRGHEQYFGPGTRLTVT.

The CDR3 DNA is TGTGCCAGCAGACCGAGGACAGGGCTCTATGGGTCTAGCGGTTACGAGCAGTACTTC. This translates into CASRPRTGLYGSSGYEQYF. The gene calls are TRBV28 and TRBJ2-7; D may be TRBD1 (8 bases). Trimming took 6 bases from V and 4 from J, leaving 31 bases between them. CDR3 length: 19 amino acids. CDR1 is MDHEN, CDR2 SYDVKM, per germline.

This chain uses TRBV9 with TRBJ1-4; D gene uncertain. This CDR3 region has 16 residues. Trimming stripped 0 bases from V and 4 bases from J, with 13 bases between. Germline loops: CDR1 SGDLS, CDR2 YYNGEE. The DNA of the CDR3 is TGTGCCAGCAGCGTAGGACCGCCGGAGAGTAATGAAAAACTGTTTTTT. It translates to CASSVGPPESNEKLFF.

V is TRBV27 and J is TRBJ2-5; 7 bases fit TRBD2. Germline V CDR1 and CDR2: MNHEY, SMNVEV (reference sequence). The V and J ends lost 5 bases and 0 bases, in that order; junction bases with no gene match: 6. The CDR3 totals 15 residues. The CDR3 loop is CASSGDYPYQETQYF. For the CDR3, the DNA is TGTGCCAGCAGTGGGGACTATCCGTACCAAGAGACCCAGTACTTC.